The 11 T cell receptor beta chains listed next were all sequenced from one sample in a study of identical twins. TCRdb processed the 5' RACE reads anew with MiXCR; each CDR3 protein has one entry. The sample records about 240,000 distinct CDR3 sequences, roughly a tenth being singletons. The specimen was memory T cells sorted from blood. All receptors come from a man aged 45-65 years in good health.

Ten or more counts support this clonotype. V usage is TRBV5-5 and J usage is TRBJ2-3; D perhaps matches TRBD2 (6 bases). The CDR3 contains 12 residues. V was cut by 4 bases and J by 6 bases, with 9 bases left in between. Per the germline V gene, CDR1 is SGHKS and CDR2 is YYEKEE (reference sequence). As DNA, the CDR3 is TGTGCCAGCAGCCAGGGACTTGATACGCAGTATTTT. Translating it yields CASSQGLDTQYF.

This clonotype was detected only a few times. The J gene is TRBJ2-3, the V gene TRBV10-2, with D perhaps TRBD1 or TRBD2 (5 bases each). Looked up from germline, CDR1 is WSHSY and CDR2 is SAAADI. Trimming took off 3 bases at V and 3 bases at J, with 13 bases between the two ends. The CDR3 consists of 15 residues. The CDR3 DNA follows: TGCGCCAGCAGTGATGGGGGTAGTTGGACAGATACGCAGTATTTT. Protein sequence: CASSDGGSWTDTQYF.

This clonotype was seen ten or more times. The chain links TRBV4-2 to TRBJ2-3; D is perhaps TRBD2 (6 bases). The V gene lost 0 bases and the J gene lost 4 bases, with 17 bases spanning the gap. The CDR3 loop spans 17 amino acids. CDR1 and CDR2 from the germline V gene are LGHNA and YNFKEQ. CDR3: CASSQESYGRGPDTQYF. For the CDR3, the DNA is TGTGCCAGCAGCCAAGAGTCGTACGGGAGAGGGCCAGATACGCAGTATTTT.

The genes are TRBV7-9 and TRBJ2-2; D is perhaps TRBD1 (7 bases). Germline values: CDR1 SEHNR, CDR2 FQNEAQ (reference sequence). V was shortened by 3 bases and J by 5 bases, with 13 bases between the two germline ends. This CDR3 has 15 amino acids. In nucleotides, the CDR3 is TGTGCCAGCAGCTTCCTGTCAGGGGGGACCGGGGAGCTGTTTTTT. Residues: CASSFLSGGTGELFF.

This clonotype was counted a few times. CDR3 coding DNA: TGTGCCAGCAGCTTGTCGGCAGGGAGATATAATTCACCCCTCCACTTT. This encodes CASSLSAGRYNSPLHF. J is TRBJ1-6 and V is TRBV5-6; D is possibly TRBD1 (5 bases). The ends were cut back, 1 base at V and 4 bases at J, with 12 bases in the middle. Germline CDR1 reads SGHDT; CDR2 reads YYEEEE. The CDR3 is 16 residues long.

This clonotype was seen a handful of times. CDR3 residues: CSAQTGFNKNIQYF. Written as DNA, the CDR3 is TGCAGTGCCCAGACAGGGTTCAACAAAAACATTCAGTACTTC. The chain is built from TRBV20-1 and TRBJ2-4, with 7 bases aligning to TRBD1. After removal of 6 bases from V and 3 bases from J, the junction contained 8 bases not matched to a gene. Germline V CDR1 and CDR2: DFQATT, SNEGSKA (reference sequence). CDR3 size: 14 residues.

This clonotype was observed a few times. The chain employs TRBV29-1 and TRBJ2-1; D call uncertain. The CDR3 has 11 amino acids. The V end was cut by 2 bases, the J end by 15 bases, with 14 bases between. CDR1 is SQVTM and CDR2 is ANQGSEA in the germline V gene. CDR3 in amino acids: CSVEKGTAWFF. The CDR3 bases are TGCAGCGTTGAAAAGGGAACTGCTTGGTTCTTC.

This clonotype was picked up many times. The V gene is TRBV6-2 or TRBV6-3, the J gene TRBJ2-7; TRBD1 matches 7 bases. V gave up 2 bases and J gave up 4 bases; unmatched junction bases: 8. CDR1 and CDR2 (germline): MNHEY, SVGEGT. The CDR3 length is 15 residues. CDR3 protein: CASSYLRDRTYEQYF. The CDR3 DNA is TGTGCCAGCAGTTACCTCCGGGACAGAACTTACGAGCAGTACTTC.

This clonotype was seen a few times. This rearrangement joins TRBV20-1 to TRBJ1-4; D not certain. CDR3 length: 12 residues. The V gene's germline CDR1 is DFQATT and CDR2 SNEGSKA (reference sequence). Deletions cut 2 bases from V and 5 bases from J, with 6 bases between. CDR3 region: CSARSQNEKLFF. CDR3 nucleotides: TGCAGTGCTAGATCGCAGAATGAAAAACTGTTTTTT.

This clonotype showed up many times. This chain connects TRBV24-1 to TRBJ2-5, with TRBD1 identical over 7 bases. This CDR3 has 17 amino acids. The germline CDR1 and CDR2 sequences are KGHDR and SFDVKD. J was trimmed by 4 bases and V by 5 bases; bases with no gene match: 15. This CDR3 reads CATSAQRPGGPSETQYF. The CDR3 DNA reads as TGTGCCACCAGTGCCCAACGACCAGGGGGACCGTCAGAGACCCAGTACTTC.

The CDR3 sequence: CAISEVGASYGYTF. DNA for the CDR3: TGTGCCATCAGTGAGGTGGGCGCCAGCTATGGCTACACCTTC. This rearrangement joins TRBV10-3 to TRBJ1-2; D is unresolved. This CDR3 contains 14 residues. V was shortened by 2 bases and J by 4 bases, with 11 bases between the two germline ends. CDR1 ENHRY and CDR2 SYGVKD come from the germline V gene.